This entry features one TCR beta chain sequence. This sample was included in a study of control samples from healthy donors and cancer patients. Measured with immunoSEQ multiplex PCR; TCRdb has only the in-frame clones, and not every one. The sample includes around 86,000 clones, approximately 90% of them seen just once. The V gene end was trimmed by 6 bases and the J gene end by 10 bases; junction bases not matched to a gene: 12. The CDR3 is made up of 14 amino acids. From germline, CDR1 is MNHEY and CDR2 SMNVEV (reference sequence). The sequencing sample was made of PBMCs. The sequence was obtained from a woman in her sixties with head and neck cancer. The genes are TRBV27 and TRBJ2-1; TRBD1 aligns across 7 bases. The CDR3: CASSQTDRYGEQFF. The CDR3 DNA follows: TGTGCCAGCAGCCAGACGGACAGGTACGGGGAGCAGTTCTTC.